This TCR beta chain was sequenced in a study of cytomegalovirus exposure and HLA in healthy donors. Researchers ran the PCR with 60 Vbeta and 13 Jbeta primers. This table comes from immunoSEQ multiplex PCR, and its TCRdb copy is limited to in-frame clones, with some not included. The sample carries tens of thousands of clones, over 60% recorded once. Study outcomes and limitations: A previous analysis found most TCR beta V segments productive roughly 90% or roughly 30% of the time. Under in vitro conditions, a few CMV-associated chains were confirmed as specific for CMV antigens. When presence/absence was analysed, sequencing depth was taken to be roughly uniform across donors.

Donors had nominal health at sampling but likely had unrecorded immune exposures. Germline CDR1 reads KGHSH; CDR2 reads LQKENI. The CDR3 length is 15 residues. Trimming removed 0 bases at V and 6 bases at J, with 11 bases between. Regarding this clone: Its antigen is still unknown.

Sequencing was done on a sample of PBMCs. The V call is TRBV18, the J call TRBJ1-4; D is possibly TRBD1 (6 bases). This TCR was recovered from a man aged 25 to 40 in good health and CMV-seronegative. The CDR3 DNA reads as TGTGCCAGCTCACCACCGGGGGCAGGGGATGAAAAACTGTTTTTT. It codes for CASSPPGAGDEKLFF.